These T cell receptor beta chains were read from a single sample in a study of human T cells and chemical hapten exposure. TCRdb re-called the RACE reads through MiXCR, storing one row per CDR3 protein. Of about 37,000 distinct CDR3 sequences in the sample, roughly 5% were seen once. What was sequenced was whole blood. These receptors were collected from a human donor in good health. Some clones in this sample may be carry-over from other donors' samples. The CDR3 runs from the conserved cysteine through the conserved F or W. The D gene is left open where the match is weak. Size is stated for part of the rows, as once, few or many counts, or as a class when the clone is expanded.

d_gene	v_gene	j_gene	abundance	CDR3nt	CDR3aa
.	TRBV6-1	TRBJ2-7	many	TGTGCCAGCAGTGTCCCTAGCCGGTCCTACGAGCAGTACTTC	CASSVPSRSYEQYF
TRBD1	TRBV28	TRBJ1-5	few	TGTGCCAGCAGCTTGGACAGGGGGCCCCAGCATTTT	CASSLDRGPQHF
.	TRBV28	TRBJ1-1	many	TGTGCCAGCACCGAGCCTCCGAGGAACACTGAAGCTTTCTTT	CASTEPPRNTEAFF
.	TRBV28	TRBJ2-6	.	TGTGCCAGCAGTTTGTCAGGATCTGGGGCCAACGTCCTGACTTTC	CASSLSGSGANVLTF
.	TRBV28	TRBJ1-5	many	TGTGCCAGCCACTCCCCGTCGTCGAGCAATCAGCCCCAGCATTTT	CASHSPSSSNQPQHF
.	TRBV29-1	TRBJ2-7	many	TGCAGCGTTGCCGGGAGGGACAGGGAGGACGAGCAGTACTTC	CSVAGRDREDEQYF
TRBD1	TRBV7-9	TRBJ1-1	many	TGTGCCAGCAGCTCCCGGGACAGGGATTTCACTGAAGCTTTCTTT	CASSSRDRDFTEAFF
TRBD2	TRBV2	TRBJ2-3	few	TGTGCCAGCATTGGGACTAGAAGCACAGATACGCAGTATTTT	CASIGTRSTDTQYF
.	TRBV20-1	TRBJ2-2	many	TGCAGTGCTAGAGATGGTGGGACACCGAACACCGGGGAGCTGTTTTTT	CSARDGGTPNTGELFF
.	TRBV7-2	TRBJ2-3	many	TGTGCCAGCAGCAATGCTGCCAACAGCGCGGCGCAGTATTTT	CASSNAANSAAQYF
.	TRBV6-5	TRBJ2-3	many	TGTGCCAGCAGCCCTAACCAGTGGAATACGCAGTATTTT	CASSPNQWNTQYF
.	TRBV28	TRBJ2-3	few	TGTGCCAGCAGTTTACCCTCTAGAGATACGCAGTATTTT	CASSLPSRDTQYF
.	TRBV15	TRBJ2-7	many	TGTGCCACCAGCAGAACGAGGGGCTCCTACGAGCAGTACTTC	CATSRTRGSYEQYF
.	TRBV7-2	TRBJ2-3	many	TGTGCCAGCAGCTTAAGGGGGGGGGCAGGTGATACGCAGTATTTT	CASSLRGGAGDTQYF
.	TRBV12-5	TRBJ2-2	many	TGTGCTAGTGGTTTGGGCCGGCGGACGAACACCGGGGAGCTGTTTTTT	CASGLGRRTNTGELFF
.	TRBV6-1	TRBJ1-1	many	TGTGCCAGCAGAAGGACAGTCGGGGACACTGAAGCTTTCTTT	CASRRTVGDTEAFF
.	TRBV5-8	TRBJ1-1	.	TGTGCCAGCAGCCCCTTTCTTGAAGCTTTCTTT	CASSPFLEAFF
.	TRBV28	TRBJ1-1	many	TGTGCCAGCAGTGTGGGACTGAACACTGAAGCTTTCTTT	CASSVGLNTEAFF
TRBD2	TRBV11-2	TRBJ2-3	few	TGTGCCAGCAGCTTAAGTTCCAGCGGGGGGGCCTTTACAGATACGCAGTATTTT	CASSLSSSGGAFTDTQYF
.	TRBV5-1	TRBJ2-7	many	TGCGCCAGCACCAGTTTTACTTACGAGCAGTACTTC	CASTSFTYEQYF
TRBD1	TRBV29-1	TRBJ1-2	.	TGCAGCGTTGATAGGTTGGGACAGCTCTATGGCTACACCTTC	CSVDRLGQLYGYTF
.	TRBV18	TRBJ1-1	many	TGTGCCAGCTCACCGCGGGGTCTTAACACTGAAGCTTTCTTT	CASSPRGLNTEAFF
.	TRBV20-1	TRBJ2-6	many	TGCAGTGCTAGAGATCTGGCAGCTGGGGCCAACGTCCTGACTTTC	CSARDLAAGANVLTF
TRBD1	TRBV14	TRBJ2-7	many	TGTGCCAGCAGCCAAGCCCGGTGGGACAGCTCCTACGAGCAGTACTTC	CASSQARWDSSYEQYF
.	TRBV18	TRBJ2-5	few	TGTGCCAGCTCACAAGGGTCGGAAGAGACCCAGTACTTC	CASSQGSEETQYF
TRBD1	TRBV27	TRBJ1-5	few	TGTGCCAGCATGGGGGCGGGGACAGCTAGCAATCAGCCCCAGCATTTT	CASMGAGTASNQPQHF
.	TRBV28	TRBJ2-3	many	TGTGCCAGCAGTTTAGGGGGAGCACGGGTCGGAGATACGCAGTATTTT	CASSLGGARVGDTQYF
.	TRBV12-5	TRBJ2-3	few	TGTGCTAGTGGTGCACGACCCTCAGCGGCGGGCACAGATACGCAGTATTTT	CASGARPSAAGTDTQYF
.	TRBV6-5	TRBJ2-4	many	TGTGCCAGCACGGGGGTCGAAAACATTCAGTACTTC	CASTGVENIQYF
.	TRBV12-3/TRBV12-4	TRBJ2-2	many	TGTGCCAGCAGTTTTTTTGGCGGAGACGCGAACACCGGGGAGCTGTTTTTT	CASSFFGGDANTGELFF
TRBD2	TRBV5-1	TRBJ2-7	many	TGCGCCAGCAGCTTTTCCGGCGGACTAGCGCGCTACGAGCAGTACTTC	CASSFSGGLARYEQYF
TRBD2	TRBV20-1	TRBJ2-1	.	TGCAGTGCTAGAGATGGAGCAGCGGGAGGGCCTTCCTACAATGAGCAGTTCTTC	CSARDGAAGGPSYNEQFF